The entry below describes one T cell receptor beta chain. This receptor's antigen is unknown. There are no base qualities to consult, and no much larger clone falls within one base. These data belong to a study of T-cell memory formation after mild COVID-19 (dated by TCRdb to the early 2020s). For the study in its entirety: TCR sequence clusters from the two donors were largely donor specific. In a couple of donors, T-cell clones that expanded and contracted after mild COVID-19 were tracked by sequencing TCRalpha and TCRbeta repertoires over time. The cohort comprised two young, previously healthy adult volunteers, one female and one male.

General conclusions and limits of the study: The detection of some responding clones in pre-infection memory suggests that pre-existing cross-reactive memory T cells joined the SARS-CoV-2 response. Contracting CD4+ clones were found mainly in CM and EM memory subsets, while CD8+ clones were enriched in EMRA. Balanced CD4/CD8 phenotypes were observed for clones contracting from day 15 to 85, whereas a bias towards CD4+ was observed for a second wave of clones expanding from day 15 to 37. The second-wave clones that peaked on day 37 were not confirmed to be SARS-CoV-2 specific. Only a couple of mild cases were covered by the study, and larger cohorts that include severe cases with pre-infection samples were considered necessary.

The run used an Illumina NovaSeq 6000. Using 5'RACE with constant-segment primers, TCRalpha and TCRbeta cDNA libraries were constructed, with sample barcodes and unique molecular identifiers added in the process. RNA was extracted from every sample with Trizol reagent. Library amplification was performed in two PCR steps, and a second sample barcode and Illumina TruSeq adapters were introduced in the second step. Sequencing of libraries was performed on an Illumina NovaSeq with 2 x 150 bp paired-end reads. The study's processing was this. With migec v1.2.7, reads were demultiplexed and then collapsed into UMI-guided consensus sequences. Using mixcr v2.1.11, the UMI consensuses were aligned to TRA and TRB V and J templates and assembled into clonotypes. Clonotypes were classified as expanded or contracted when called significant by both edgeR and NoisET, with noise models trained on biological replicates. For edgeR calls, the thresholds were a false discovery rate-adjusted p below 0.01 and a log2 fold-change of 1. As an exploratory analysis of dynamics, max-normalized trajectories of the 1000 most abundant clonotypes were examined by PCA with hierarchical clustering. Separately sequenced CD4+ and CD8+ repertoires were used to assign the CD4 or CD8 phenotype of responding clones. TCRdb reanalyzed the raw reads on its own, using fastp at Q25 for trimming and MiXCR for clone calling, and kept in-frame beta chains. Rows are unified per CDR3 protein, each entry keeping the most common DNA and genes. These V and J calls derive from TCRdb rather than the authors' analysis. For this sample there are hundreds of thousands of distinct CDR3 sequences; roughly 15% appear just once. Of the sample, around a fifth is held by the ten largest clones.

The germline V gene yields SGHAT for CDR1 and FQNNGV for CDR2. From cysteine to phenylalanine, the CDR3 is 16 amino acids long. The read is trimmed to its CDR3 DNA, 48 bases read in frame from base 1. Relative to germline, V is 2 bases shorter and J is 1 base shorter, with 15 bases between their ends. Ficoll-Paque density gradient centrifugation was the method used to isolate PBMCs. The sample consisted of PBMCs or a T cell subset sorted from them (not recorded which). The chain is encoded by TRBV11-2 joined to TRBJ2-7; a confident D gene designation cannot be given. This receptor was identified in a man between 18 and 29 years old who had mild COVID-19 (a few samples of this study predate the infection). The sample titles of this study are shuffled in the database, so cell type and time point are left out; the donor was told from shared clones. This receptor carries the CDR3 CASSLLGHARSYEQYF. Read as DNA, the sequence is TGTGCCAGCAGCTTACTCGGCCATGCGAGATCCTACGAGCAGTACTTC.